These T cell receptor beta chains were read from a single sample in a study of T cell responses to AZD1222 COVID-19 vaccine. The method was immunoSEQ multiplex PCR; TCRdb's version includes in-frame clones alone and lacks a portion of them. The sample lists approximately 80,000 clones; around 85% were seen once. Sequences were derived from peripheral blood, sampled 28 days after the second AZD1222 dose. The receptors originated from an adult who received the AZD1222 COVID-19 vaccine. The CDR3 runs from the conserved cysteine through the conserved F or W. The order of the fields is V gene, D gene, J gene, clone size, CDR3 DNA, CDR3 protein. D genes are given only for firm matches. Rows may omit the clone size; those that give it use once, few, many or a size class.

>TRBV5-1|-|TRBJ1-1|few
TGCGCCAGCAGCTTGTCCCCCAGTAACACTGAAGCTTTCTTT
CASSLSPSNTEAFF
>TRBV7-3|TRBD2|TRBJ2-1|-
TGTGCCAGCAGCTCTCCCACCAGCGGGAGGAAGCAGTTCTTC
CASSSPTSGRKQFF
>TRBV29-1|-|TRBJ1-2|-
TGCAGCGTTGACTGTAGGAAGGATTTTCACTACACCTTC
CSVDCRKDFHYTF
>TRBV19|TRBD2|TRBJ2-7|-
TGTGCCAGTAGTATTCGGCGGGAGGGCCCCTACGAGCAGTACTTC
CASSIRREGPYEQYF
>TRBV2|-|TRBJ1-3|-
TGTGCCAGCAGTGTCAGGACGGCCATCTCTGGAAACACCATATATTTT
CASSVRTAISGNTIYF
>TRBV6-1|TRBD1|TRBJ1-5|-
TGTGCCAGCAGTGGGTTGTCTCGGGGACAGGGGTACAATCAGCCCCAGCATTTT
CASSGLSRGQGYNQPQHF
>TRBV7-2|TRBD2|TRBJ2-1|-
TGTGCCAGCAGCCCCACGCTAGCGGGACTCTACAATGAGCAGTTCTTC
CASSPTLAGLYNEQFF
>TRBV7-9|-|TRBJ1-3|-
TGTGCCAGCAAAGGGACGAAGGCTAGAGACACCATATATTTT
CASKGTKARDTIYF
>TRBV2|-|TRBJ1-4|-
TGTGCCAGCAGTGAAAGGGAGCAAAGTGGTGAAAAACTGTTTTTT
CASSEREQSGEKLFF
>TRBV5-4|TRBD1|TRBJ1-5|-
TGTGCCAGCAGCTTTGAGGGACAGGGGGATTATGGCAATCAGCCCCAGCATTTT
CASSFEGQGDYGNQPQHF
>TRBV13|TRBD2|TRBJ2-5|-
TGTGCCAGCAGCCATCGCGGTAGCGGGGTCAAGATGGGAGAGACCCAGTACTTC
CASSHRGSGVKMGETQYF
>TRBV19|TRBD1|TRBJ1-1|-
TGTGCCAGTACAAACAGGGGGATGAACACTGAAGCTTTCTTT
CASTNRGMNTEAFF
>TRBV5-6|-|TRBJ2-7|-
TGTGCCAGCAGCTTGGGGCCTGAGCAGTACTTC
CASSLGPEQYF
>TRBV10-2|-|TRBJ1-6|-
TGCGCCAGCAGAAGCCGGGATGGTGATTCACCCCTCCACTTT
CASRSRDGDSPLHF
>TRBV6-4|-|TRBJ2-5|-
TGTGCCAGCAGTGACCTCAGCGGATTCAAAGAGACCCAGTACTTC
CASSDLSGFKETQYF
>TRBV5-4|-|TRBJ1-1|-
TGTGCCAGCAGCCCCTCCGGGGGAATGAACACTGAAGCTTTCTTT
CASSPSGGMNTEAFF
>TRBV28|-|TRBJ1-1|-
TGTGCCAGCAGTTTCGGGCTGAACACTGAAGCTTTCTTT
CASSFGLNTEAFF
>TRBV30|-|TRBJ1-5|-
TGTGCCTGGTCGGGGGCGGCTGGGTATCAGCCCCAGCATTTT
CAWSGAAGYQPQHF
>TRBV28|-|TRBJ1-2|-
TGTGCCAGCAGTTTGAGTGACAATCGCTACACCTTC
CASSLSDNRYTF
>TRBV18|-|TRBJ1-5|-
TGTGCCAGCTCCCCCGGCTCCGGGAGCAATCAGCCCCAGCATTTT
CASSPGSGSNQPQHF
>TRBV7-2|TRBD1|TRBJ2-7|-
TGTGCCAGCAGCTTAGCGCTTGGGACAGGGGGCGAATACGAGCAGTACTTC
CASSLALGTGGEYEQYF
>TRBV5-1|-|TRBJ2-1|once
TGCGCCAGCAGCTTGGATTCCGGGGATGAGCAGTTCTTC
CASSLDSGDEQFF
>TRBV11-2|-|TRBJ2-6|-
TGTGCCAGCAGCAACAGTGGCTCTGGGGCCAACGTCCTGACTTTC
CASSNSGSGANVLTF
>TRBV7-8|TRBD2|TRBJ2-1|-
TGTGCCAGCAGCCCAAGCCCGACTAGCGGCAATGAGCAGTTCTTC
CASSPSPTSGNEQFF
>TRBV7-2|-|TRBJ1-1|-
TGTGCCAGCAGCTCCCCCTCTACTGGGGTTATGGGCACTGAAGCTTTCTTT
CASSSPSTGVMGTEAFF
>TRBV19|TRBD1|TRBJ2-3|-
TGTGCCAGTAGTCAACCGGGACAGGGCGATACGCAGTATTTT
CASSQPGQGDTQYF
>TRBV27|-|TRBJ2-1|-
TGTGCCAGCAGTTTCGGGCAGGGGATTGCAATTGAGCAGTTCTTC
CASSFGQGIAIEQFF
>TRBV28|-|TRBJ2-7|-
TGTGCCAGCAGTTTATCGGACTACGAGCAGTACTTC
CASSLSDYEQYF
>TRBV12-3/TRBV12-4|-|TRBJ1-6|medium-sized
TGTGCCAGCAGAGCCGAGAACCGCAAAACCCTCCACTTT
CASRAENRKTLHF
>TRBV4-1|-|TRBJ1-4|-
TGCGCCAGCAGCCAAGATTATGAGACTAATGAAAAACTGTTTTTT
CASSQDYETNEKLFF
>TRBV7-9|-|TRBJ1-2|-
TGTGCCAGCAGCTTAATCGAGGGCTCGGTTGAGGGCCGAGGCTACACCTTC
CASSLIEGSVEGRGYTF
>TRBV7-3|TRBD2|TRBJ2-1|-
TGTGCCAGCAGCCCCAGGACTAGTCCGTCCTACAATGAGCAGTTCTTC
CASSPRTSPSYNEQFF
>TRBV12-3/TRBV12-4|-|TRBJ1-1|-
TGTGCCAGCAGTTTAGAGAGGAGAAAAGCTTTCTTT
CASSLERRKAFF
>TRBV9|-|TRBJ1-2|-
TGTGCCAGCAGCGTAGTGAGTGGTGCCGGGGCGAATGGCTACACCTTC
CASSVVSGAGANGYTF
>TRBV9|TRBD2|TRBJ2-1|once
TGTGCCAGCAGCGGAACTAGCGGGGTAGATGAGCAGTTCTTC
CASSGTSGVDEQFF
>TRBV3-1/TRBV3-2|-|TRBJ1-2|-
TGTGCCAGCAGCCCATCGACGGACTATGGCTACACCTTC
CASSPSTDYGYTF
>TRBV21-1|-|TRBJ2-7|-
TGTGCCAGCAGCACCTATAAGGGATACGAGCAGTACTTC
CASSTYKGYEQYF
>TRBV15|-|TRBJ1-5|-
TGTGCCACCAGCAGAGATCTCGCAGGGAGGCAGCCCCAGCATTTT
CATSRDLAGRQPQHF
>TRBV24-1|TRBD2|TRBJ2-2|-
TGTGCCACCAGTGTTCAATCCACTAGCGGGAGTCCCCGGGAGCTGTTTTTT
CATSVQSTSGSPRELFF
>TRBV29-1|-|TRBJ2-3|once
TGCAGCGTTGAGGTCAGCACAGATACGCAGTATTTT
CSVEVSTDTQYF